Shown below are 16 T cell receptor beta chains from a single sample sequenced in a study of beta chain features in type 1 diabetes. TCRB transcripts that were expressed got sequenced, as all of the isolated RNA had been reverse transcribed. Clones were sequenced by immunoSEQ multiplex PCR, and TCRdb holds only the in-frame ones, with some missing. The sample holds just over 450,000 clones; approximately 28% are singletons and the top ten take around 0.065%. The specimen was naive CD4+ T cells from blood. The receptors come from a man younger than 30 in good health.

This clone was picked up a small number of times. The CDR3 loop is CSVTGYYEQYF. CDR3 sequence (DNA): TGCAGCGTCACAGGGTATTACGAGCAGTACTTC. The chain combines TRBV29-1 with TRBJ2-7; tentative D call: TRBD1 (6 bases). Deletions cut 6 bases from V and 4 bases from J, with 10 bases between. The germline gives CDR1 SQVTM, CDR2 ANQGSEA. The CDR3 runs 11 residues.

This chain joins TRBV7-2 and TRBJ2-5; D remains unclear. Germline CDR1 reads SGHTA; CDR2 reads FQGNSA. Trimming cost V 1 base and J 2 bases, with 8 bases left between them. The CDR3 runs to 14 residues. The chain's CDR3 is CASSLETRQETQYF. For the CDR3, the DNA is TGTGCCAGCAGCTTAGAGACGAGACAAGAGACCCAGTACTTC.

The V and J genes are TRBV30 and TRBJ2-3; D may be TRBD2 (5 bases). The V end was cut by 1 base, the J end by 2 bases, with 10 bases between. CDR3 length equals 14 residues. Germline values: CDR1 GTSNPN, CDR2 SVGIG (reference sequence). CDR3 amino acids: CAWSGGLNTDTQYF. DNA for the CDR3: TGTGCCTGGAGTGGCGGGCTAAACACAGATACGCAGTATTTT.

The sample holds a few counts of this clone. The V gene is TRBV30, the J gene TRBJ2-5; 12 bases fit TRBD2. The CDR3 length is 19 residues. V gave up 4 bases and J gave up 2 bases; unmatched junction bases: 17. Germline CDR1 and CDR2: GTSNPN and SVGIG (reference sequence). The CDR3 region is CAWTHRKIPGLAGQETQYF. Here the CDR3 DNA reads TGTGCCTGGACCCACAGAAAGATACCGGGACTAGCGGGTCAAGAGACCCAGTACTTC.

A few counts support this clone. Other DNA sequences in the same sample also yield this CDR3. The rearrangement links TRBV5-1 to TRBJ2-1; D unresolved. This CDR3 is built from 12 residues. Trimming removed 3 bases from V and 7 bases from J, with 8 bases in between. Germline lookup yields CDR1 SGHRS and CDR2 YFSETQ. The CDR3 bases are TGCGCCAGCAGCTCCAGGTTAAATGAGCAGTTCTTC. It specifies CASSSRLNEQFF. The variable domain in full, completed from reference TRBV5-1 and TRBJ2-1, reads KAGVTQTPRYLIKTRGQQVTLSCSPISGHRSVSWYQQTPGQGLQFLFEYFSETQRNKGNFPGRFSGRQFSNSRSEMNVSTLELGDSALYLCASSSRLNEQFFGPGTRLTVL.

This sequence joins TRBV5-6 and TRBJ2-7; no clear D. The CDR3 has 14 residues. Germline V gene lookup returns CDR1 SGHDT and CDR2 YYEEEE. V dropped 1 base and J dropped 6 bases, with 14 bases sitting between them. CDR3 sequence: CASSLIHPGGEQYF. CDR3 DNA sequence: TGTGCCAGCAGCTTGATTCACCCCGGCGGCGAGCAGTACTTC.

On this clone: Other nucleotide sequences in the sample specify the same CDR3. V gene TRBV5-1 combines with J gene TRBJ2-5; no definite D call. This CDR3 region has 12 residues. V shed 0 bases and J shed 0 bases, with 0 bases lying between them. Germline CDR1 SGHRS, CDR2 YFSETQ. The CDR3 DNA sequence: TGCGCCAGCAGCTTGGACCAAGAGACCCAGTACTTC. Its translation is CASSLDQETQYF.

This clone was picked up a small number of times. Other DNA sequences in this specimen translate into the identical CDR3. The chain joins TRBV7-2 to TRBJ2-7; D call uncertain. This CDR3 has 12 amino acids. With 5 bases removed from V and 4 bases from J, the gap between germline ends came to 9 bases. Germline assignment: CDR1 SGHTA and CDR2 FQGNSA. Here the CDR3 reads CASSPGRYEQYF. In nucleotides, the CDR3 is TGTGCCAGCAGCCCGGGTCGGTACGAGCAGTACTTC.

The V call is TRBV7-2, the J call TRBJ2-4; possibly TRBD2 for D (5 bases). The CDR3 runs 15 residues. Germline V gene lookup returns CDR1 SGHTA and CDR2 FQGNSA. The V and J ends lost 5 bases and 0 bases respectively, with 11 bases between them. As DNA, the CDR3 is TGTGCCAGCAGCGAAAGCGGAGTAGCCAAAAACATTCAGTACTTC. Protein sequence: CASSESGVAKNIQYF.

CDR3 bases: TGTGCCTGGAGTGTTGTAAGGGTAGCTGGGGCCAACGTCCTGACTTTC. It translates to CAWSVVRVAGANVLTF. This sequence joins TRBV30 and TRBJ2-6; D is ambiguous. Germline values: CDR1 GTSNPN, CDR2 SVGIG (reference sequence). This CDR3 comprises 16 residues. Trimming shortened V by 0 bases and J by 2 bases, and 11 bases separated the two germline ends.

The rearrangement uses TRBV30 and TRBJ2-1; 11 bases fit TRBD2. The V segment lost 1 base and the J segment 1 base; nucleotides outside the gene matches: 6. The germline gives CDR1 GTSNPN, CDR2 SVGIG (reference sequence). This CDR3 is built from 17 residues. CDR3 sequence reads: CAWSGLTSGVSYNEQFF. The CDR3 DNA reads TGTGCCTGGAGTGGGCTGACTAGCGGGGTGTCCTACAATGAGCAGTTCTTC.

The chain couples TRBV4-3 to TRBJ1-2; no clear D. The V gene lost 0 bases and the J gene lost 8 bases, with 13 bases spanning the gap. Per germline, CDR1 LGHNA and CDR2 YSLEER. The CDR3 has 14 residues. The CDR3 region is CASSQEVRESGYTF. DNA of the CDR3: TGCGCCAGCAGCCAAGAAGTACGGGAAAGCGGCTACACCTTC.

This clone was observed a few times. The chain has TRBV5-1 and TRBJ1-2; no definite D call. The germline gives CDR1 SGHRS, CDR2 YFSETQ. The CDR3 contains 14 residues. V shed 0 bases and J shed 6 bases, with 12 bases lying between them. CDR3 sequence: CASSLAQTVDGYTF. Written as DNA, the CDR3 is TGCGCCAGCAGCTTGGCCCAAACGGTGGATGGCTACACCTTC. The complete variable domain, with remaining parts taken from reference TRBV5-1 and TRBJ1-2, reads KAGVTQTPRYLIKTRGQQVTLSCSPISGHRSVSWYQQTPGQGLQFLFEYFSETQRNKGNFPGRFSGRQFSNSRSEMNVSTLELGDSALYLCASSLAQTVDGYTFGSGTRLTVV.

This sequence joins TRBV5-1 and TRBJ2-1, with a weak D call TRBD2 (6 bases). CDR1 and CDR2 from the germline V gene are SGHRS and YFSETQ. This CDR3 region has 14 residues. V was trimmed by 4 bases and J by 6 bases, leaving 14 bases between them. CDR3 DNA: TGCGCCAGCAGCCGGGAGACGTTGGGCAATGAGCAGTTCTTC. Translating gives CASSRETLGNEQFF.

This clone turned up a few times. The CDR3, as DNA: TGTGCCAGCTCATTAACAGGCTCTGGGGCCAACGTCCTGACTTTC. Translated: CASSLTGSGANVLTF. The chain links TRBV18 to TRBJ2-6; weak D call: TRBD1 (5 bases). This CDR3 comprises 15 residues. Trimming shortened V by 5 bases and J by 0 bases, and 8 bases separated the two germline ends. From germline, CDR1 is KGHSH and CDR2 LQKENI.

V and J are TRBV10-3 and TRBJ1-1; no reliable D call. This CDR3 spans 13 amino acids. Germline V gene sequence: CDR1 ENHRY, CDR2 SYGVKD. V shed 8 bases and J shed 0 bases, with 10 bases lying between them. CDR3 residues: CAIGEYLNTEAFF. The DNA of the CDR3 is TGTGCCATCGGGGAATATCTGAACACTGAAGCTTTCTTT.